This T cell receptor beta chain came from a study of T cells in Graves' hyperthyroidism and ophthalmopathy. As for this clonotype: Its antigen is unknown.

RNA transcripts served as the template for amplifying TCR beta CDR3 regions. A set of HTBI primers served as the primers for a first-round RT-PCR of the TCR CDR3. TCRdb used MiXCR to reprocess the multiplex PCR reads, holding one entry per CDR3 protein. The table lists 500,000 to 650,000 distinct CDR3 sequences, about 14% of them singletons. Germline V lookup: CDR1 GTSNPN, CDR2 SVGIG (reference sequence). The CDR3 has 18 residues. The ends were cut back, 0 bases at V and 1 base at J, with 21 bases in the middle. General study findings and limits: Ophthalmopathy was model-predicted a median around 6.7 months pre-onset.

Thyroid ultrasound and orbital computed tomography, with clinical symptoms and serum thyroxine and TRAb, informed diagnoses. About 10 ml of fresh peripheral blood supplied the PBMCs. The sample was blood. This TCR derives from a woman in her forties or fifties with Graves' ophthalmopathy. The V gene is TRBV30, the J gene TRBJ2-5; no reliable D call. The CDR3 region is CAWSVNAASAGFQETQYF. CDR3 DNA: TGTGCCTGGAGTGTAAATGCGGCCTCAGCCGGGTTCCAAGAGACCCAGTACTTC.